This T cell receptor beta chain was obtained from a study of blood T cell repertoires in COVID-19. Across the study: There were acute and convalescent COVID-19 samples, and they came from the United States, Italy and Spain. T cells, B-cell-depleted T cells, or PBMCs supplied cDNA or gDNA.

The CDR3 runs 14 residues. Trimming cost V 2 bases and J 5 bases, with 10 bases left between them. CDR1 and CDR2 (germline): MNHNS, SASEGT. Profiled with immunoSEQ multiplex PCR; TCRdb holds only in-frame clones, not every one. The sample includes under 400,000 clones, approximately 88% seen only once; the top ten take approximately 1.6%. There are a few counts of this clone. While infection was still active, Seattle patients were enrolled and then followed longitudinally. The genes are TRBV6-1 and TRBJ2-1; no firm D call. Material for sequencing was peripheral blood. The sequence derives from a woman in her twenties or thirties with COVID-19, enrolled during active disease. This CDR3 reads CASSETSSNNEQFF. The CDR3 DNA is TGTGCCAGCAGTGAAACTTCGAGCAACAATGAGCAGTTCTTC.